The 25 T cell receptor beta chains below were found in one sample sequenced in a study of blood T cell repertoires in COVID-19. Using immunoSEQ multiplex PCR, the repertoire was profiled, and TCRdb retains in-frame clones only, with some absent. The sample lists 250,000 to 300,000 clones; 90% to 95% were seen once. The sequenced material came from PBMCs or T cells enriched from blood (not recorded which). The receptors derive from a human donor in a cohort exposed to, infected with or recovered from COVID-19 (not recorded which). The donor label of this sample is uncertain.

This chain connects TRBV19 to TRBJ1-1, with 9 nucleotides matching TRBD1. This CDR3 spans 15 amino acids. Germline V gives CDR1 LNHDA, CDR2 SQIVND (reference sequence). Trimming removed 7 bases from V and 1 base from J; junction bases left unmatched: 7. This chain's CDR3 is CASTLTGGRNTEAFF. DNA of the CDR3: TGTGCCAGTACGCTGACAGGGGGGAGGAACACTGAAGCTTTCTTT.

The rearrangement links TRBV11-2 to TRBJ2-3; 13 nucleotides line up with TRBD2. The ends lost 4 bases at V and 0 bases at J; junction bases unmatched: 7. Germline CDR1 SGHAT, CDR2 FQNNGV. This CDR3 region has 18 residues. The CDR3 here is CASSYGTSGDSSTDTQYF. Written as DNA, the CDR3 is TGTGCCAGCAGCTACGGGACTAGCGGGGATTCTAGCACAGATACGCAGTATTTT.

The chain links TRBV7-9 to TRBJ1-5, with D unclear. CDR1 and CDR2 (germline): SEHNR, FQNEAQ (reference sequence). This CDR3 is 15 amino acids long. Trimming took 2 bases from V and 2 from J, leaving 10 bases between them. The CDR3 here is CASSLSGRGNQPQHF. The CDR3 nucleotides are TGTGCCAGCAGCTTATCGGGGAGGGGCAATCAGCCCCAGCATTTT.

The chain combines TRBV24-1 with TRBJ1-2; 10 bases fit TRBD1. The ends lost 3 bases at V and 8 bases at J; junction bases unmatched: 17. In germline, CDR1 is KGHDR, CDR2 SFDVKD. The CDR3 totals 18 residues. The DNA of the CDR3 is TGTGCCACCAGTGATCGGGCTTTGGGGGACAGGGGACATGGAGGCTACACCTTC. Its protein is CATSDRALGDRGHGGYTF.

The chain employs TRBV6-2 or TRBV6-3 and TRBJ2-3; 9 bases line up with TRBD1. From germline, CDR1 is MNHEY and CDR2 SVGEGT. The CDR3 has 14 residues. V lost 6 bases to trimming and J lost 5 bases; unmatched junction nucleotides: 6. The CDR3 DNA sequence: TGTGCCAGCAGCGGACAGGGGTCGGTAGATACGCAGTATTTT. It specifies CASSGQGSVDTQYF.

This rearrangement joins TRBV5-4 to TRBJ1-6; no reliable D call. V was pared by 0 bases and J by 8 bases, with 9 bases between. The length of the CDR3 is 14 residues. Germline V CDR1 and CDR2: SGHNT, YYREEE (reference sequence). CDR3 protein: CASSLAAPDSPLHF. CDR3 bases: TGTGCCAGCAGCTTGGCCGCACCGGATTCACCCCTCCACTTT.

The J gene is TRBJ2-5, the V gene TRBV7-2, with 9 positions matching TRBD2. The germline gives CDR1 SGHTA, CDR2 FQGNSA. The CDR3 spans 15 residues. Germline trimming cut 3 bases from V and 5 bases from J; bases unmatched to any gene: 7. The CDR3 protein is CASSFIAGEQETQYF. In nucleotides, the CDR3 is TGTGCCAGCAGCTTCATAGCGGGGGAGCAGGAGACCCAGTACTTC.

This clone was seen only a few times. The chain is built from TRBV6-2 or TRBV6-3 and TRBJ1-2; 7 bases agree with TRBD1. Germline CDR1 reads MNHEY; CDR2 reads SVGEGT. The CDR3 has 15 residues. The V and J ends lost 2 bases and 3 bases, in that order; junction bases with no gene match: 6. The CDR3 here is CASSYRPRGHYGYTF. The CDR3 bases are TGTGCCAGCAGTTACCGGCCAAGGGGGCACTATGGCTACACCTTC.

V usage is TRBV28 and J usage is TRBJ1-2; the D gene is possibly TRBD1 (6 bases). The V end lost 2 bases, the J end lost 7 bases, and 32 bases lay between the germline ends. This CDR3 region has 20 residues. Looked up from germline, CDR1 is MDHEN and CDR2 is SYDVKM. The CDR3 DNA follows: TGTGCCAGCAGTTTACACGGACGAAAGCTCTCTGGGACACCCGATAGTGGCTACACCTTC. This gives the protein CASSLHGRKLSGTPDSGYTF.

This clone was seen just once. The chain is built from TRBV4-3 and TRBJ1-2, with D possibly being TRBD1 (5 bases). Germline CDR1 reads LGHNA; CDR2 reads YSLEER. V lost 0 bases and J lost 3, with 8 bases in between. The CDR3 extends over 14 amino acids. CDR3 DNA: TGCGCCAGCAGCCAAGATCGGGGGGACTATGGCTACACCTTC. As protein: CASSQDRGDYGYTF.

The CDR3 DNA is TGTGCCAGCAGCTCGGGACAGGTGGGAGTGAACACTGAAGCTTTCTTT. It codes for CASSSGQVGVNTEAFF. The chain uses TRBV7-9 and TRBJ1-1; 8 positions match TRBD1. Germline CDR1 reads SEHNR; CDR2 reads FQNEAQ (reference sequence). Trimming at V came to 4 bases and at J to 0 bases, leaving 7 bases not matched to a gene. The length of the CDR3 is 16 residues.

This chain uses TRBV12-5 with TRBJ1-5, with unresolved D. The CDR3 consists of 13 residues. The ends were cut back, 8 bases at V and 3 bases at J, with 11 bases in the middle. From germline, CDR1 is LGHNT and CDR2 FRNRAP. CDR3 residues: CASRRRLNQPQHF. The CDR3 DNA follows: TGTGCTAGTCGGAGGCGGCTCAATCAGCCCCAGCATTTT.

The chain uses TRBV27 and TRBJ1-6; D is undetermined. The V gene lost 6 bases and the J gene lost 4 bases, with 7 bases spanning the gap. CDR1 MNHEY and CDR2 SMNVEV come from the germline V gene (reference sequence). The CDR3 extends over 13 amino acids. CDR3 residues: CASREAYNSPLHF. CDR3 DNA sequence: TGTGCCAGCAGGGAGGCTTATAATTCACCCCTCCACTTT.

This chain joins TRBV3-1 (or the pseudogene TRBV3-2) and TRBJ1-5; possible D gene TRBD1, 5 bases. CDR1 and CDR2 (germline): LGHDT, YNNKEL (reference sequence). V lost 1 base and J lost 3, with 7 bases in between. The CDR3 is made up of 14 amino acids. The DNA of the CDR3 is TGTGCCAGCAGCCAAGGACAGTCCAATCAGCCCCAGCATTTT. Translating gives CASSQGQSNQPQHF.

This clone has only one observation. One end of the junction does not line up with germline, which may come from a read error. The chain recombines TRBV5-6 with TRBJ1-2; 8 bases are shared with TRBD1. CDR1 and CDR2 from the germline V gene are SGHDT and YYEEEE. The CDR3 covers 12 residues. This CDR3 reads CASSTGTGLPHF. The CDR3 DNA is TGTGCCAGCAGCACCGGGACAGGCCTTCCCCACTTC.

The V and J genes are TRBV7-9 and TRBJ2-3, with 10 bases that match TRBD2. Germline CDR1 is SEHNR and CDR2 is FQNEAQ (reference sequence). Trimming cost V 5 bases and J 4 bases; bases outside gene matches: 12. The CDR3 extends over 17 amino acids. The CDR3: CASSDTGSGGAADTQYF. The CDR3 DNA reads as TGTGCCAGCAGCGACACGGGGAGCGGGGGGGCTGCAGATACGCAGTATTTT. Full variable domain (remainder filled in from reference TRBV7-9 and TRBJ2-3): DTGVSQNPRHKITKRGQNVTFRCDPISEHNRLYWYRQTLGQGPEFLTYFQNEAQLEKSRLLSDRFSAERPKGSFSTLEIQRTEQGDSAMYLCASSDTGSGGAADTQYFGPGTRLTVL.

The chain uses TRBV5-6 and TRBJ2-7; D may be TRBD1 (6 bases). Trimming left V 1 base short and J 2 bases short, with 10 bases between. Germline V gene sequence: CDR1 SGHDT, CDR2 YYEEEE. This CDR3 spans 14 amino acids. CDR3 amino acids: CASSLWGLPYEQYF. The CDR3 nucleotides are TGTGCCAGCAGCTTGTGGGGGCTTCCCTACGAGCAGTACTTC.

The V call is TRBV27, the J call TRBJ2-3; 7 bases map to TRBD1. V lost 6 bases and J lost 0; bases outside the gene matches: 6. Germline V gives CDR1 MNHEY, CDR2 SMNVEV (reference sequence). The CDR3 covers 15 residues. CDR3: CASRGDRMSTDTQYF. The CDR3, as DNA: TGTGCCAGCAGGGGGGACAGAATGAGCACAGATACGCAGTATTTT.

The chain employs TRBV9 and TRBJ2-7, with D hard to call. V shed 3 bases and J shed 0 bases, with 10 bases lying between them. Germline assignment: CDR1 SGDLS and CDR2 YYNGEE. This CDR3 contains 14 residues. CDR3 in DNA: TGTGCCAGCAGCGCTCCACAGAACTCCTACGAGCAGTACTTC. It codes for CASSAPQNSYEQYF.

V gene TRBV6-4 combines with J gene TRBJ2-2; weak D call: TRBD1 (6 bases). The CDR3 has 14 residues. Per the germline V gene, CDR1 is MRHNA and CDR2 is SNTAGT. Trimming took off 4 bases at V and 2 bases at J, with 8 bases between the two ends. CDR3 amino acids: CASSVGGNTGELFF. In DNA, the CDR3 is TGTGCCAGCAGTGTAGGGGGTAACACCGGGGAGCTGTTTTTT.

CDR3 region: CASSYSNRAGNTIYF. For the CDR3, the DNA is TGTGCCAGCAGTTACTCGAACAGGGCTGGAAACACCATATATTTT. This sequence joins TRBV6-5 and TRBJ1-3, with D possibly being TRBD1 (6 bases). This CDR3 is built from 15 residues. V lost 0 bases and J lost 2, with 8 bases in between. CDR1 and CDR2 (germline): MNHEY, SVGAGI.

The V and J genes are TRBV21-1 and TRBJ2-2; the DNA was not compared with TRBD1, the D call given in the table. TRBV21-1 counts as a pseudogene. This CDR3 is built from 14 residues. CDR3 DNA sequence: TGTGCCAGCCCCGGAGAACAGGGTCCCGGGGAGCTGTTTTTT. This gives the protein CASPGEQGPGELFF.

The DNA for the CDR3 is TGTGCCAGCAGCCTAGTGGACAGGGACCACGGGGAGCTGTTTTTT. Translating it yields CASSLVDRDHGELFF. This rearrangement joins TRBV5-6 to TRBJ2-2, with 8 bases lining up with TRBD1. The CDR3 is 15 residues long. CDR1 is SGHDT and CDR2 is YYEEEE in the germline V gene. V lost 4 bases to trimming and J lost 7 bases; unmatched junction nucleotides: 9.

The chain carries TRBV9 and TRBJ1-2, with D tentatively TRBD1 (5 bases). The germline V and J ends were trimmed by 0 bases and 10 bases, with 16 bases remaining between them. The CDR3 spans 14 residues. Germline V gives CDR1 SGDLS, CDR2 YYNGEE. The CDR3 DNA reads TGTGCCAGCAGCGTAGATTCGGCAGGGCAGATCTACACCTTC. The encoded protein is CASSVDSAGQIYTF.

The chain uses TRBV6-2 or TRBV6-3 and TRBJ1-2, with D unresolved. Per the germline V gene, CDR1 is MNHEY and CDR2 is SVGEGT. The CDR3 loop spans 15 amino acids. V lost 2 bases to trimming and J lost 4 bases, with 14 bases between them. CDR3 sequence reads: CASSYRTTSTYGYTF. The CDR3, as DNA: TGTGCCAGCAGTTACCGAACAACGTCCACCTATGGCTACACCTTC.